This is a list of T cell receptor beta chains from one sample in a study of shared clonotypes between healthy human individuals. Measured with immunoSEQ multiplex PCR; TCRdb has only the in-frame clones, and not every one. The table has about 2 million clones, roughly 94% seen once. The sequenced sample consisted of naive CD4+ T cells sorted from blood. The receptors derive from a man aged 18 to 29 in good health. The CDR3 runs from the conserved cysteine through the conserved F or W. A D gene is named only where the DNA matches it firmly. Size values are once, few and many counts, or a class for expanded clones, and some rows have none.

d_call clone_size j_call cdr3_length v_call cdr3_aa cdr3_nt
NA NA TRBJ2-2 15 TRBV6-5 CASRQATANTGELFF TGTGCCAGCAGACAGGCGACAGCTAACACCGGGGAGCTGTTTTTT
NA NA TRBJ1-4 13 TRBV11-2 CASSLTGAGKLFF TGTGCCAGCAGCTTAACGGGGGCTGGAAAACTGTTTTTT
NA NA TRBJ1-4 14 TRBV2 CASRYKALDEKLFF TGTGCCAGCAGATATAAGGCCCTTGATGAAAAACTGTTTTTT
TRBD1 NA TRBJ2-5 14 TRBV18 CASSPTTGVETQYF TGTGCCAGCTCACCGACGACAGGGGTAGAGACCCAGTACTTC
NA NA TRBJ1-1 14 TRBV5-4 CASSQQTRNTEAFF TGTGCCAGCTCCCAACAGACACGCAACACTGAAGCTTTCTTT
NA NA TRBJ2-1 13 TRBV6-5 CASSQGSVGGQFF TGTGCCAGCAGCCAGGGGTCCGTCGGTGGGCAGTTCTTC
NA NA TRBJ2-7 15 TRBV11-1 CASSLIGDRTYEQYF TGTGCCAGCAGCTTAATAGGTGACAGAACCTACGAGCAGTACTTC
NA NA TRBJ2-2 19 TRBV9 CASSPQGDWLVPWAGELFF TGTGCCAGCAGCCCCCAAGGCGACTGGTTAGTACCTTGGGCCGGGGAGCTGTTTTTT
TRBD1 NA TRBJ2-1 15 TRBV5-1 CASSLAGTGYNEQFF TGCGCCAGCAGCTTGGCCGGGACAGGATACAATGAGCAGTTCTTC
TRBD1 NA TRBJ1-1 15 TRBV18 CASSPQTGSIAEAFF TGTGCCAGCTCACCACAGACAGGGTCTATAGCTGAAGCTTTCTTT
TRBD2 NA TRBJ2-1 14 TRBV10-3 CAARNGLADNEQFF TGTGCCGCCCGCAACGGACTAGCGGATAATGAGCAGTTCTTC
TRBD1 NA TRBJ1-5 13 TRBV6-5 CASSRTGNQPQHF TGTGCCAGCAGCAGGACAGGGAATCAGCCCCAGCATTTT
NA NA TRBJ1-4 13 TRBV10-3 CAISGTHGEKLFF TGTGCCATCAGTGGGACCCACGGTGAAAAACTGTTTTTT
NA once TRBJ2-6 17 TRBV9 CASSVSTVASGANVLTF TGTGCCAGCAGCGTGTCGACCGTGGCCTCTGGGGCCAACGTCCTGACTTTC
NA once TRBJ2-5 14 TRBV30 CAWSVRRGQETQYF TGTGCCTGGAGTGTACGGAGGGGGCAAGAGACCCAGTACTTC
TRBD2 NA TRBJ2-3 15 TRBV9 CASSVGAGVTDTQYF TGTGCCAGCAGCGTAGGTGCGGGAGTCACAGATACGCAGTATTTT
NA NA TRBJ1-6 16 TRBV6-5 CASSYSSGSEGSPLHF TGTGCCAGCAGTTACTCGTCGGGATCGGAGGGTTCACCCCTCCACTTT
TRBD2 NA TRBJ2-7 12 TRBV5-8 CASGLAGYEQYF TGTGCCAGCGGATTAGCGGGTTACGAGCAGTACTTC
TRBD2 NA TRBJ2-2 15 TRBV10-3 CAISETSGNTGELFF TGTGCCATCTCCGAGACTAGCGGTAACACCGGGGAGCTGTTTTTT
NA NA TRBJ1-6 12 TRBV6-1 CASSDSLGALHF TGTGCCAGCAGTGATTCCCTAGGGGCCCTCCACTTT
TRBD1 once TRBJ2-5 15 TRBV18 CASSPGTVPQETQYF TGTGCCAGCTCACCAGGGACAGTACCCCAAGAGACCCAGTACTTC
NA NA TRBJ2-5 13 TRBV19 CASSIANGETQYF TGTGCCAGTAGTATAGCCAACGGGGAGACCCAGTACTTC
NA NA TRBJ1-5 15 TRBV29-1 CSVGQDKNSNQPQHF TGCAGCGTTGGACAGGATAAGAATAGCAATCAGCCCCAGCATTTT
NA NA TRBJ2-7 12 TRBV30 CAWSVLGYEQYF TGTGCCTGGAGTGTTCTGGGCTACGAGCAGTACTTC
TRBD1 NA TRBJ1-2 15 TRBV9 CASSVSGTGNYGYTF TGTGCCAGCAGCGTTTCCGGGACAGGGAACTATGGCTACACCTTC
NA NA TRBJ1-1 13 TRBV5-1 CASSVTANTEAFF TGCGCCAGCAGCGTGACAGCGAACACTGAAGCTTTCTTT
TRBD1 NA TRBJ2-7 14 TRBV2 CASCRDRGPYEQYF TGTGCCAGCTGCCGGGACAGGGGGCCCTACGAGCAGTACTTC
NA NA TRBJ1-2 13 TRBV21-1 CASSKVVQDGYTF TGTGCCAGCAGCAAAGTAGTCCAGGATGGCTACACCTTC
TRBD1 NA TRBJ1-5 16 TRBV16 CASSQSRTGGWQPQHF TGTGCCAGCAGCCAATCGAGAACAGGGGGCTGGCAGCCCCAGCATTTT
NA NA TRBJ1-2 17 TRBV14 CASSQDPGGRRMGGYTF TGTGCCAGCAGCCAAGACCCGGGAGGGAGAAGAATGGGAGGCTACACCTTC